This TCR beta chain was documented in a study of T cell changes during pregnancy in multiple sclerosis. The CDR3 spans 15 residues. V was pared by 5 bases and J by 3 bases, with 10 bases of the junction left unmatched. CDR1 is SGHVS and CDR2 is FQNEAQ in the germline V gene. TCRdb keeps only in-frame clones here, not all; method: immunoSEQ multiplex PCR. The profile shows roughly 40,000 clones, around 94% of them singletons. The chain has TRBV7-8 and TRBJ2-7, with TRBD2 identical over 7 bases. The TCR originated in a female donor with multiple sclerosis, enrolled in a pregnancy study. The input for sequencing was peripheral blood, taken in the third trimester of pregnancy. In nucleotides, the CDR3 is TGTGCCAGCAGCCAGGTGGGAGGGGTGAGCTACGAGCAGTACTTC. It is translated as CASSQVGGVSYEQYF.